This is a list of T cell receptor beta chains from one sample in a study of blood T cell repertoires in COVID-19. TCRdb keeps only in-frame clones here, not all; method: immunoSEQ multiplex PCR. The table shows 200,000 to 250,000 clones, with around 82% occurring only once. Sequenced input: peripheral blood. These receptors were taken from a human donor in a cohort sampled during active COVID-19. The CDR3 runs from the conserved cysteine through the conserved F or W. The order of the fields is clone size, J gene, D gene, V gene, CDR3 protein, CDR3 DNA. The D gene is left open where the match is weak. The listing skips clone size in some rows; elsewhere it reads once, few, many or a size class.

>NA|TRBJ2-7|TRBD2|TRBV6-5
CASSGTSGERYEQYF
TGTGCCAGCAGCGGGACTAGCGGGGAGCGTTACGAGCAGTACTTC
>NA|TRBJ2-3|NA|TRBV11-3
CASSLGQPTDTQYF
TGTGCCAGCAGCCTAGGACAGCCCACAGATACGCAGTATTTT
>once|TRBJ2-2|TRBD1|TRBV28
CASSPIDRGHTGELFF
TGTGCCAGCAGCCCTATCGACAGGGGACACACCGGGGAGCTGTTTTTT
>NA|TRBJ2-7|TRBD1|TRBV2
CASSLQGAEHEQYF
TGTGCCAGCAGCCTACAGGGGGCTGAACACGAGCAGTACTTC
>once|TRBJ2-2|TRBD2|TRBV10-3
CAITSGLAGGTGELFF
TGTGCCATCACCTCGGGACTAGCGGGAGGTACCGGGGAGCTGTTTTTT
>once|TRBJ1-2|TRBD1|TRBV2
CASGTGGHGYTF
TGTGCCAGCGGCACAGGGGGTCATGGCTACACCTTC
>few|TRBJ2-7|NA|TRBV5-6
CASSLSSIYEQYF
TGTGCCAGCAGCTTATCTAGCATCTACGAGCAGTACTTC
>NA|TRBJ2-7|TRBD1|TRBV7-2
CASSLAGTGPHEQYF
TGTGCCAGCAGCTTAGCGGGGACAGGGCCCCACGAGCAGTACTTC
>NA|TRBJ1-5|TRBD1|TRBV12-3/TRBV12-4
CASSFDRGQPQHF
TGTGCCAGCAGTTTTGACAGGGGGCAGCCCCAGCATTTT
>NA|TRBJ2-7|TRBD1|TRBV7-8
CASSLNTGQGVPYEQYF
TGTGCCAGCAGCTTGAACACCGGACAGGGGGTGCCCTACGAGCAGTACTTC
>NA|TRBJ1-4|TRBD1|TRBV7-8
CASSPRRGQAGEKLFF
TGTGCCAGCAGCCCCCGCCGCGGACAGGCGGGTGAAAAACTGTTTTTT
>NA|TRBJ1-1|NA|TRBV6-4
CASSDSGSTEAFF
TGTGCCAGCAGTGACTCCGGGAGCACTGAAGCTTTCTTT
>NA|TRBJ2-3|TRBD2|TRBV6-5
CASRVAGEWDTQYF
TGTGCCAGCAGGGTAGCGGGAGAATGGGATACGCAGTATTTT
>NA|TRBJ1-2|NA|TRBV3-1/TRBV3-2
CASSRNDPEGGYGYTF
TGTGCCAGCAGCCGAAACGACCCGGAGGGCGGGTATGGCTACACCTTC
>NA|TRBJ2-3|TRBD2|TRBV9
CASSPLAGGTTDTQYF
TGTGCCAGCAGCCCCCTAGCGGGGGGCACCACAGATACGCAGTATTTT
>NA|TRBJ1-1|TRBD1|TRBV7-2
CASSPGGRGLGEAFF
TGTGCCAGCAGCCCTGGGGGCAGGGGGCTTGGTGAAGCTTTCTTT
>NA|TRBJ2-1|TRBD1|TRBV11-2
CASSLGTGGSYNEQFF
TGTGCCAGCAGCTTGGGGACAGGGGGCTCTTACAATGAGCAGTTCTTC
>NA|TRBJ2-2|TRBD2|TRBV28
CASSFSGKDGELFF
TGTGCCAGCAGTTTTAGCGGGAAAGACGGGGAGCTGTTTTTT
>once|TRBJ1-1|NA|TRBV28
CASSPRVVDEAFF
TGTGCCAGCAGTCCCCGAGTAGTTGATGAAGCTTTCTTT
>NA|TRBJ2-2|NA|TRBV11-2
CASSLESGALTGELFF
TGTGCCAGCAGCTTAGAATCAGGGGCCTTGACCGGGGAGCTGTTTTTT
>NA|TRBJ2-2|TRBD1|TRBV4-1
CASSQDRTGNTGELFF
TGCGCCAGCAGCCAAGATCGGACAGGGAACACCGGGGAGCTGTTTTTT
>NA|TRBJ2-1|TRBD1|TRBV28
CASSSGGTGSNEQFF
TGTGCCAGCAGTTCCGGCGGGACAGGGTCCAATGAGCAGTTCTTC
>NA|TRBJ2-7|NA|TRBV2
CASSGGPGSYEQYF
TGTGCCAGCAGTGGGGGGCCAGGGTCCTACGAGCAGTACTTC
>NA|TRBJ1-5|TRBD1|TRBV7-2
CASSSGQGAKLYQPQHF
TGTGCCAGCAGCTCTGGACAGGGGGCTAAATTATATCAGCCCCAGCATTTT
>many|TRBJ1-1|NA|TRBV2
CASSVDSPMNTEAFF
TGTGCCAGCAGTGTGGACAGCCCAATGAACACTGAAGCTTTCTTT
>NA|TRBJ2-3|TRBD2|TRBV7-3
CASSLGGRGATDTQYF
TGTGCCAGCAGCTTGGGGGGGCGGGGGGCCACAGATACGCAGTATTTT
>NA|TRBJ2-1|TRBD2|TRBV23-1
CASSQPTSGGEQFF
TGCGCCAGCAGTCAACCGACTAGCGGGGGCGAGCAGTTCTTC
>NA|TRBJ1-5|NA|TRBV9
CAGLGQRYQPQHF
TGTGCCGGTCTGGGGCAGAGGTACCAGCCCCAGCATTTT
>NA|TRBJ1-2|NA|TRBV9
CASSVRQMDYGYTF
TGTGCCAGCAGCGTCAGGCAAATGGACTATGGCTACACCTTC
>NA|TRBJ1-3|NA|TRBV10-3
CATRPEAGNTIYF
TGTGCCACCAGGCCTGAGGCAGGAAACACCATATATTTT
>NA|TRBJ2-1|TRBD2|TRBV11-2
CASSIGASGRAHEQFF
TGTGCCAGCAGCATAGGCGCCAGCGGGAGGGCGCATGAGCAGTTCTTC
>NA|TRBJ2-3|TRBD2|TRBV9
CASSVSPWSGRQGDTQYF
TGTGCCAGCAGCGTTTCCCCCTGGAGCGGGAGGCAAGGAGATACGCAGTATTTT
>NA|TRBJ2-7|TRBD1|TRBV6-5
CASSRATGLAQYF
TGTGCCAGCAGTCGGGCGACAGGGTTAGCGCAGTACTTC
>NA|TRBJ2-7|TRBD1|TRBV19
CASRRTGTGSYEQYF
TGTGCCAGCAGACGAACCGGGACAGGGTCCTACGAGCAGTACTTC
>NA|TRBJ2-5|TRBD2|TRBV28
CASSLAEETQYF
TGTGCCAGCAGTCTAGCGGAAGAGACCCAGTACTTC
>NA|TRBJ1-5|NA|TRBV28
CASSLSLGNQPQHF
TGTGCCAGCAGTTTATCGTTAGGCAATCAGCCCCAGCATTTT
>NA|TRBJ2-3|TRBD2|TRBV18
CASSPLAGFADTQYF
TGTGCCAGCTCACCGCTAGCGGGCTTTGCAGATACGCAGTATTTT
>few|TRBJ2-2|NA|TRBV19
CASSSRVEAGELFF
TGTGCCAGTAGTAGCAGGGTTGAGGCCGGGGAGCTGTTTTTT
>once|TRBJ2-7|TRBD2|TRBV13
CASSPRTSGINEQYF
TGTGCCAGCAGCCCCCGGACTAGCGGGATTAACGAGCAGTACTTC
>NA|TRBJ2-3|TRBD1|TRBV19
CASSLRDRGGTDTQYF
TGTGCCAGTAGTCTCCGAGACAGGGGAGGCACAGATACGCAGTATTTT
>NA|TRBJ2-7|TRBD1|TRBV3-1/TRBV3-2
CASSQAGTDVYEQYF
TGTGCCAGCAGCCAAGCCGGGACAGATGTTTACGAGCAGTACTTC
>NA|TRBJ1-1|NA|TRBV7-9
CASSLVRGNTEAFF
TGTGCCAGCAGCTTAGTCAGGGGAAACACTGAAGCTTTCTTT
>NA|TRBJ2-5|NA|TRBV21-1
CASQTLIRDRVETQYF
TGTGCCAGCCAAACCCTTATACGCGACCGGGTGGAGACCCAGTACTTC
>NA|TRBJ2-3|NA|TRBV19
CASSHRVSVDTQYF
TGTGCCAGTAGTCACAGGGTTTCTGTCGATACGCAGTATTTT
>NA|TRBJ1-1|TRBD1|TRBV5-1
CASGDRGDTEAFF
TGCGCCAGTGGGGACAGGGGTGACACTGAAGCTTTCTTT
>NA|TRBJ1-1|NA|TRBV28
CASSLGVRNTEAFF
TGTGCCAGCAGTCTAGGCGTCCGGAACACTGAAGCTTTCTTT
>NA|TRBJ1-1|NA|TRBV28
CASRGYSMNTEAFF
TGTGCCTCTCGGGGGTACAGCATGAACACTGAAGCTTTCTTT
>NA|TRBJ2-2|TRBD1|TRBV7-9
CASNRQGVTGELFF
TGTGCCAGCAACCGACAGGGTGTCACCGGGGAGCTGTTTTTT
>once|TRBJ2-3|TRBD2|TRBV24-1
CATSDWLAGDTDTQYF
TGTGCCACCAGTGATTGGCTAGCGGGTGACACAGATACGCAGTATTTT